Listed here is a single TCR beta chain. Its antigen remains unknown. This CDR3 has 12 amino acids. CDR1 MDHEN and CDR2 SYDVKM come from the germline V gene. The germline V and J ends were trimmed by 3 bases and 6 bases, with 6 bases remaining between them. The PCR had 60 Vbeta and 13 Jbeta primers. Sequenced by immunoSEQ multiplex PCR; TCRdb stores in-frame clones only, minus some. This table holds a few hundred thousand clones, approximately 80% found once. The sample originates from a study of cytomegalovirus exposure and HLA in healthy donors. General study points: A link between a missense DCLRE1C variant and TCR beta V- and J-gene trimming emerged from a later analysis. A later analysis reportedly found fewer N-insertions in an Asian-associated ancestry cluster than the roughly 670-donor mean. Testing in vitro showed a few CMV-associated chains specific for CMV antigens.

The rearrangement links TRBV28 to TRBJ1-5; D is ambiguous. Sequenced material: PBMCs. This clonotype was obtained from a girl aged 5-17 years in good health and CMV-seronegative. CDR3 nucleotides: TGTGCCAGCAGTTTGGAGGGTCAGCCCCAGCATTTT. Protein product: CASSLEGQPQHF.